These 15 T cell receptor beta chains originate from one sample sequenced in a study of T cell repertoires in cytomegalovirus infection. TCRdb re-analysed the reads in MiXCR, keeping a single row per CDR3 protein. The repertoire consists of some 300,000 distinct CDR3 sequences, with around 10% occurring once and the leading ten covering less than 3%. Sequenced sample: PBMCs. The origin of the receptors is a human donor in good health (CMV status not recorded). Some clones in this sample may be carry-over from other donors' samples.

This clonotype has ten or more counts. The CDR3 coding sequence is TGTGCCAGCAGCTCCCATCCCGGGACCGGAGCCTACGAGCAGTACTTC. This codes for CASSSHPGTGAYEQYF. The chain links TRBV7-2 to TRBJ2-7, with D possibly being TRBD1 or TRBD2 (5 bases each). CDR1 is SGHTA and CDR2 is FQGNSA in the germline V gene. CDR3 length: 16 amino acids. V lost 4 bases, J lost 2 bases, and 18 bases lay in between.

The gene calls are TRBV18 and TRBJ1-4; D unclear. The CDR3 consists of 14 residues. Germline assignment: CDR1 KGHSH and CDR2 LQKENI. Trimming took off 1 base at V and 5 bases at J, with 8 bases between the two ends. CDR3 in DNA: TGTGCCAGCTCACCACAGGGAAAAAATGAAAAACTGTTTTTT. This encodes CASSPQGKNEKLFF.

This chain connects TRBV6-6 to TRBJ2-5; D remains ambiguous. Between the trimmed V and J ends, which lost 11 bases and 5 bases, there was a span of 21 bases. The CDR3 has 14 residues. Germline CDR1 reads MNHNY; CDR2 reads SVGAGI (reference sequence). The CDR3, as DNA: TGTGCCCGGCCCCCTGTAGGGTTAGCCGAGACCCAGTACTTC. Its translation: CARPPVGLAETQYF.

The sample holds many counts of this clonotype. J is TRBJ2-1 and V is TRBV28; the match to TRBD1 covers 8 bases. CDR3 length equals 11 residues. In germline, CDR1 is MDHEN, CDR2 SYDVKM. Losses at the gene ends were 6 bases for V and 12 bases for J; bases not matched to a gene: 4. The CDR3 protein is CASRADRGQFF. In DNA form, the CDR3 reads TGTGCCAGCAGGGCAGACAGGGGGCAGTTCTTC. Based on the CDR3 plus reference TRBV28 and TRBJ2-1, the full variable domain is DVKVTQSSRYLVKRTGEKVFLECVQDMDHENMFWYRQDPGLGLRLIYFSYDVKMKEKGDIPEGYSVSREKKERFSLILESASTNQTSMYLCASRADRGQFFGPGTRLTVL.

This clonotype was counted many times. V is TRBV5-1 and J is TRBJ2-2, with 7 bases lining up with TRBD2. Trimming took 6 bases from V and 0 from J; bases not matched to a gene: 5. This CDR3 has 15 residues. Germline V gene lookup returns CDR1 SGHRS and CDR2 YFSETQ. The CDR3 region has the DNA TGCGCCAGCACCCTGAGCGGGGCGAACACCGGGGAGCTGTTTTTT. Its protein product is CASTLSGANTGELFF.

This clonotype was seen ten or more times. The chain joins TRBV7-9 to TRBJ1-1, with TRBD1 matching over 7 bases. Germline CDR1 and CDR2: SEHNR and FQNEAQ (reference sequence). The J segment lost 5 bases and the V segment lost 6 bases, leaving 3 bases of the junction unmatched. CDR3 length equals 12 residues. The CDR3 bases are TGTGCCAGCAGGGCAGGGGGGACTGAAGCTTTCTTT. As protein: CASRAGGTEAFF.

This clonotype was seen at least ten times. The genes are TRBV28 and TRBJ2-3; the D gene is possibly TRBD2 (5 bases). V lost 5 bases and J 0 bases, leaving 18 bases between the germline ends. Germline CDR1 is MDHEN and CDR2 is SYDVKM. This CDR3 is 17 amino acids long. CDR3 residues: CASSLPPLGGSTDTQYF. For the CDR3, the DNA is TGTGCCAGCAGTCTTCCCCCCTTGGGCGGGAGCACAGATACGCAGTATTTT. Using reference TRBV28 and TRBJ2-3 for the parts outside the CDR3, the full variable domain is DVKVTQSSRYLVKRTGEKVFLECVQDMDHENMFWYRQDPGLGLRLIYFSYDVKMKEKGDIPEGYSVSREKKERFSLILESASTNQTSMYLCASSLPPLGGSTDTQYFGPGTRLTVL.

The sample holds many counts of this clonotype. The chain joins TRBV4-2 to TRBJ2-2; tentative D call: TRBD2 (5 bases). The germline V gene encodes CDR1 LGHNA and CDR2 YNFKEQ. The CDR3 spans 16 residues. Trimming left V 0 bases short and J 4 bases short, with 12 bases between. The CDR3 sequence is CASSQEYGLFTGELFF. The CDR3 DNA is TGTGCCAGCAGCCAAGAATACGGACTTTTCACCGGGGAGCTGTTTTTT.

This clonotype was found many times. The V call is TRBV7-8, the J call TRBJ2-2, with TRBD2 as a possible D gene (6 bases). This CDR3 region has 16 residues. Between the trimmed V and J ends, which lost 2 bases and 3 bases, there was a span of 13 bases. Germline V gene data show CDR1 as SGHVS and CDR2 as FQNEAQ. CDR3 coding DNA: TGTGCCAGCAGCTTAATAGGCGGGGCCGACACCGGGGAGCTGTTTTTT. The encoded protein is CASSLIGGADTGELFF.

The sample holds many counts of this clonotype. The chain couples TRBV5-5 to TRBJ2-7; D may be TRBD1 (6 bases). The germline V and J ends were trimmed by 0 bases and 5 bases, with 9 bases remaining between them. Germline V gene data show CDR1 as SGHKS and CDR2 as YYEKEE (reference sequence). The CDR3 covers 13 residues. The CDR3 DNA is TGTGCCAGCAGCTTGGATGGGGGCCACGAGCAGTACGTC. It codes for CASSLDGGHEQYV.

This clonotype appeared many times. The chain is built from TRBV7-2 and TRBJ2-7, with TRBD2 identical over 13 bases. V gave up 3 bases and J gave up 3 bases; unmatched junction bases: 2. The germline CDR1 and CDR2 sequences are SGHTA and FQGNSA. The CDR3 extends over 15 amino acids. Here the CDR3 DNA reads TGTGCCAGCAGCTTTACTAGCGGGGGGGGCTACGAGCAGTACTTC. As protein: CASSFTSGGGYEQYF.

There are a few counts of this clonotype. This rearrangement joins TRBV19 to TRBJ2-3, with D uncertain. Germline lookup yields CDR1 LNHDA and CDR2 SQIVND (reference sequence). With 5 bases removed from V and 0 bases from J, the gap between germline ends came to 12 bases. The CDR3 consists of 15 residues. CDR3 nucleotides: TGTGCCAGTAGTGAATCGACGGCTAGCACAGATACGCAGTATTTT. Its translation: CASSESTASTDTQYF.

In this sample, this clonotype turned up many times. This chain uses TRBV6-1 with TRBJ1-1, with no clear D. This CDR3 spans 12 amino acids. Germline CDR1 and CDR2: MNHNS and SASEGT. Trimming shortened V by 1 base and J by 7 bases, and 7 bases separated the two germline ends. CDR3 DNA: TGTGCCAGCAGTGAAGTGTCAGATGAAGCTTTCTTT. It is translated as CASSEVSDEAFF.

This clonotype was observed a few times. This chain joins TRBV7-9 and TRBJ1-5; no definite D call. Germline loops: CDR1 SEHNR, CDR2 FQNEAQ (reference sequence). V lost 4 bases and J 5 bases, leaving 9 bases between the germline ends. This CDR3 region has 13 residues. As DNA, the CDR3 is TGTGCCAGCAGCTCCCGGGATGATCAGCCCCAGCATTTT. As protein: CASSSRDDQPQHF.

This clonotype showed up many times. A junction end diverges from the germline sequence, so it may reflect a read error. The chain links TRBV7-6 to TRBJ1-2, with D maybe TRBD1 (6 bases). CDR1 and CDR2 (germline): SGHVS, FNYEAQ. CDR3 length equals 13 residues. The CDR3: CASSLAQGSGYTF. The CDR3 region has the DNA TGTGCCAGCAGCCTAGCTCAGGGGTCAGGCTACACCTTC.